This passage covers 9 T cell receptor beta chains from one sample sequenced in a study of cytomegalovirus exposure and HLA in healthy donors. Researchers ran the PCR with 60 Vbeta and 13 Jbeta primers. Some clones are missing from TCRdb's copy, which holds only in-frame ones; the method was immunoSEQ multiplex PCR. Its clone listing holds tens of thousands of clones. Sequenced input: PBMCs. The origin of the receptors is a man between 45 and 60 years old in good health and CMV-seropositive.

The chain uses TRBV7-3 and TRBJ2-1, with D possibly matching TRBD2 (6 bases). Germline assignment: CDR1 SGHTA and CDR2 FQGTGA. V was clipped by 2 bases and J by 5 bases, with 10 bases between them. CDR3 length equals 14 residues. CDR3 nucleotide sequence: TGTGCCAGCAGCTTAGGGGGGAGTGACAATGAGCAGTTCTTC. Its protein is CASSLGGSDNEQFF.

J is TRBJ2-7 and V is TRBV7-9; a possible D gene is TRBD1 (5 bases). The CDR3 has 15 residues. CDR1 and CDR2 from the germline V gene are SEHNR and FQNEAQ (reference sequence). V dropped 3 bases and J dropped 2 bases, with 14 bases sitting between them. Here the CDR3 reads CASSFQGSPAYEQYF. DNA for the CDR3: TGTGCCAGCAGCTTTCAGGGTAGCCCGGCCTACGAGCAGTACTTC.

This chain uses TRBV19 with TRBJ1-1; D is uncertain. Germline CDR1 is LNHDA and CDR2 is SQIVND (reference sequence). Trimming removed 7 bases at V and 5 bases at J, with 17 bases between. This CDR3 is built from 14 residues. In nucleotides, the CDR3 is TGTGCCAGTACCTCACACATCTCCCGTACTGAAGCTTTCTTT. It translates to CASTSHISRTEAFF.

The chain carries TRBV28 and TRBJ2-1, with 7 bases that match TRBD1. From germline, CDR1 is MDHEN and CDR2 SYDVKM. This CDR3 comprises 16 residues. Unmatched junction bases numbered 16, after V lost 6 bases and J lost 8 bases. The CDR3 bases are TGTGCCAGCAGACCCGGGACAGCCTCTAAAAAGGATGAGCAGTTCTTC. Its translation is CASRPGTASKKDEQFF.

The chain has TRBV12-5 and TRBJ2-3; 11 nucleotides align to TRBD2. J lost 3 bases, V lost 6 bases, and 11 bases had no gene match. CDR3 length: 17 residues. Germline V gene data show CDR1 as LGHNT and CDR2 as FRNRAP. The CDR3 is CASGPRITSGGTDTQYF. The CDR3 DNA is TGTGCTAGTGGCCCTAGGATCACTAGCGGGGGAACAGATACGCAGTATTTT.

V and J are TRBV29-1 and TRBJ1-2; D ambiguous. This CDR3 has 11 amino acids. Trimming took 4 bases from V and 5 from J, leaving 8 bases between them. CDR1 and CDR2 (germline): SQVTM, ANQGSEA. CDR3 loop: CSVGNSYGYTF. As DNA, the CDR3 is TGCAGCGTTGGAAATAGTTATGGCTACACCTTC.

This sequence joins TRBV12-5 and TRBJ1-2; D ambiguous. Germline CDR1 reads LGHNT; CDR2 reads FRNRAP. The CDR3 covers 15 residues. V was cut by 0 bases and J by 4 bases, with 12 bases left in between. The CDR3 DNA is TGTGCTAGTGGTTTGGTACGTGGTGGACTCTATGGCTACACCTTC. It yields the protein CASGLVRGGLYGYTF.

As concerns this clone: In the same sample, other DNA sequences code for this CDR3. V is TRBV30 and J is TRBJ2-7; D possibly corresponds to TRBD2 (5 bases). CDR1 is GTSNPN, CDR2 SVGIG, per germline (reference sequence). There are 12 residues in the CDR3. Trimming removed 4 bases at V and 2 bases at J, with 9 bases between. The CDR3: CAWILGPYEQYF. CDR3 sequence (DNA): TGTGCCTGGATACTAGGTCCCTACGAGCAGTACTTC.

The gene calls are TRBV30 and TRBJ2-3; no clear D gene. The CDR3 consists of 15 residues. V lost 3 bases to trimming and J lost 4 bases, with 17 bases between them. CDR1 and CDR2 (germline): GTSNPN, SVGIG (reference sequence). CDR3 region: CAWSSAVPLADTQYF. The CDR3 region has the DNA TGTGCCTGGAGCAGTGCTGTCCCTCTTGCAGATACGCAGTATTTT.